One sample yielded the 14 T cell receptor beta chains listed below, sequenced in a study of regulatory T cells in long-lasting Graves disease. The time point is: newly diagnosed GD, antithyroid drugs for less than 3 months. Making the TCR library involved RNA that had been extracted from PBMCs. For TCR beta, libraries came from iRepertoire HTBI primers and Arm-PCR of CDR3 regions. TCRdb re-called the multiplex PCR reads with MiXCR, one entry per CDR3 protein. Of 500,000 or so distinct CDR3 sequences in the sample, around 15% were seen once. These data were also reused for a study on T cells in Graves' hyperthyroidism and ophthalmopathy.

The sequencing here drew on peripheral blood mononuclear cells (PBMCs), taken at new diagnosis, from a patient treated with antithyroid drugs. The receptor source for this set is a middle-aged man with Graves disease.

The table lists this clonotype with many counts. The chain uses TRBV12-3 or TRBV12-4 and TRBJ2-3, with TRBD2 matching over 8 bases. The CDR3 has 15 residues. The J segment lost 3 bases and the V segment lost 6 bases, leaving 8 bases of the junction unmatched. The CDR3 DNA is TGTGCCAGCAGCCCGAGAGGCGGGAGGACAGATACGCAGTATTTT. Its protein is CASSPRGGRTDTQYF.

This clonotype has ten or more counts. This chain links TRBV28 with TRBJ2-7; TRBD1 or TRBD2 may be the D gene (6 bases each). CDR1 MDHEN and CDR2 SYDVKM come from the germline V gene. V gave up 8 bases and J gave up 3 bases, with 14 bases separating them. The CDR3 length is 13 residues. In DNA form, the CDR3 reads TGTGCCAGCGGACAGTTGGGACTCTACGAGCAGTACTTC. This codes for CASGQLGLYEQYF.

This clonotype was counted at least ten times. CDR3 loop: CSVDTSNTGELFF. The DNA of the CDR3 is TGCAGCGTTGACACCTCGAACACCGGGGAGCTGTTTTTT. The rearrangement joins TRBV29-1 to TRBJ2-2, with unresolved D. V was clipped by 3 bases and J by 0 bases, with 5 bases between them. Germline CDR1 and CDR2: SQVTM and ANQGSEA. The CDR3 runs 13 residues.

The table lists this clonotype with a few counts. The J gene is TRBJ2-1, the V gene TRBV20-1; 9 bases are a match to TRBD2. V dropped 1 base and J dropped 6; count of bases not matched to a gene: 10. The CDR3 has 16 residues. Germline V gene sequence: CDR1 DFQATT, CDR2 SNEGSKA (reference sequence). CDR3 in amino acids: CSARAPGLATTNEQFF. The CDR3 DNA reads as TGCAGTGCTAGAGCTCCAGGACTAGCGACTACCAATGAGCAGTTCTTC.

The sample holds many counts of this clonotype. This rearrangement joins TRBV5-1 to TRBJ2-2, with D perhaps matching TRBD1 or TRBD2 (6 bases each). Germline loops: CDR1 SGHRS, CDR2 YFSETQ. The CDR3 loop spans 17 amino acids. Trimming took off 0 bases at V and 4 bases at J, with 16 bases between the two ends. The CDR3 loop is CASSLGVSGASTGELFF. The CDR3 bases are TGCGCCAGCAGCTTGGGGGTTTCGGGGGCGAGCACCGGGGAGCTGTTTTTT.

This clonotype was found many times. This chain connects TRBV28 to TRBJ2-7, with D possibly matching TRBD1 (5 bases). V lost 2 bases and J 0 bases, leaving 20 bases between the germline ends. CDR1 is MDHEN and CDR2 is SYDVKM in the germline V gene. The CDR3 is 18 residues long. CDR3 DNA: TGTGCCAGCAGTTTACGGACACATTCCACCTTATCCTCCTACGAGCAGTACTTC. As protein: CASSLRTHSTLSSYEQYF.

The gene calls are TRBV28 and TRBJ1-5, with unresolved D. The germline V gene encodes CDR1 MDHEN and CDR2 SYDVKM. This CDR3 contains 14 residues. The V end lost 7 bases, the J end lost 5 bases, and 15 bases lay between the germline ends. The CDR3 here is CASKGGPSHQPQHF. The CDR3 nucleotides are TGTGCCAGCAAGGGTGGCCCCTCCCATCAGCCCCAGCATTTT. The full variable domain, with the rest looked up from reference TRBV28 and TRBJ1-5, is DVKVTQSSRYLVKRTGEKVFLECVQDMDHENMFWYRQDPGLGLRLIYFSYDVKMKEKGDIPEGYSVSREKKERFSLILESASTNQTSMYLCASKGGPSHQPQHFGDGTRLSIL.

This clonotype was seen many times. J is TRBJ2-1 and V is TRBV12-3 or TRBV12-4, with TRBD2 matching over 8 bases. V dropped 5 bases and J dropped 5; count of bases not matched to a gene: 11. CDR3 size: 16 residues. The CDR3 DNA follows: TGTGCCAGCAGTCCCCCGGGACTAGGGACAAACAATGAGCAGTTCTTC. This encodes CASSPPGLGTNNEQFF.

This clonotype was seen at least ten times. The germline gene is not matched at one end of the junction; a read error may be the cause. V usage is TRBV5-5 and J usage is TRBJ2-7; 10 bases are a match to TRBD2. Germline assignment: CDR1 SGHKS and CDR2 YYEKEE (reference sequence). This CDR3 has 15 residues. The CDR3 loop is CASSSKTSGLYEQYF. CDR3 coding DNA: TGCGCCAGCAGCTCCAAGACTAGCGGGCTCTACGAGCAGTACTTC.

J is TRBJ2-5 and V is TRBV6-1; 8 nucleotides line up with TRBD2. The DNA end favors TRBJ2-1, so the J call may be wrong. The germline gives CDR1 MNHNS, CDR2 SASEGT. This CDR3 has 15 amino acids. The DNA of the CDR3 is TGTGCCAGCCGGGATAGCGGGGTCTCCTACAATGAGCAGTTCTTC. Protein product: CASRDSGVSYNEQFF.

The chain has TRBV10-3 and TRBJ2-1; unclear D gene. Germline-derived CDR1 and CDR2 are ENHRY and SYGVKD. CDR3 length: 15 amino acids. V gave up 2 bases and J gave up 7 bases, with 15 bases separating them. The CDR3 DNA follows: TGTGCCATCAGTGAGCCGGACGTGGGTCGGAATGAGCAGTTCTTC. Translating gives CAISEPDVGRNEQFF.

In its sample, this clonotype was seen many times. The rearrangement links TRBV3-1 to TRBJ2-3; perhaps TRBD2 as D (6 bases). The CDR3 sequence is 14 residues long. Per germline, CDR1 LGHDT and CDR2 YNNKEL (reference sequence). Trimming took 4 bases from V and 7 from J, leaving 15 bases between them. The CDR3 spells CASSPGGSGHTQYF. The CDR3 coding sequence is TGTGCCAGCAGCCCAGGAGGGTCGGGTCATACGCAGTATTTT.

The chain links TRBV29-1 to TRBJ2-3; possible D gene TRBD2, 6 bases. This CDR3 contains 14 residues. CDR1 SQVTM and CDR2 ANQGSEA come from the germline V gene. Trimming took off 6 bases at V and 1 base at J, with 14 bases between the two ends. The CDR3 bases are TGCAGCGTCGCAGGTACGGGGGGCACAGATACGCAGTATTTT. Protein sequence: CSVAGTGGTDTQYF.

V gene TRBV19 combines with J gene TRBJ2-7; D may be TRBD1 (5 bases). V was cut by 3 bases and J by 3 bases, with 15 bases left in between. CDR3 size: 15 residues. The V gene's germline CDR1 is LNHDA and CDR2 SQIVND (reference sequence). CDR3 loop: CASSIGSTVNYEQYF. CDR3 sequence (DNA): TGTGCCAGTAGTATTGGGTCGACAGTTAACTACGAGCAGTACTTC.